These 12 T cell receptor beta chains originate from one sample sequenced in a study of blood T cells in healthy people across ages. A J-beta primer mix and a sample-barcoded 5' primer were used in a second PCR of about 7 to 12 cycles. TCRdb ran MiXCR on the 5' RACE reads and lists one entry per CDR3 protein. The table shows a few hundred thousand distinct CDR3 sequences, with 52% occurring only once. Sequenced material: blood. The receptors were sampled from a man in his fifties or sixties in good health.

J is TRBJ2-3 and V is TRBV9, with 9 bases identical to TRBD1. V was pared by 3 bases and J by 4 bases, with 6 bases of the junction left unmatched. Germline-derived CDR1 and CDR2 are SGDLS and YYNGEE. The CDR3 sequence is 15 residues long. The CDR3 loop reads CASSADRGGADTQYF. The CDR3, as DNA: TGTGCCAGCAGCGCGGACAGGGGTGGGGCAGATACGCAGTATTTT.

In this sample, this clonotype turned up many times. The J gene is TRBJ2-3, the V gene TRBV20-1, with 11 nucleotides matching TRBD2. Losses at the gene ends were 5 bases for V and 2 bases for J; bases not matched to a gene: 9. The V gene's germline CDR1 is DFQATT and CDR2 SNEGSKA (reference sequence). The CDR3 contains 16 residues. Here the CDR3 reads CSALPPGLAATDTQYF. Here the CDR3 DNA reads TGCAGTGCTCTCCCTCCGGGACTAGCGGCCACAGATACGCAGTATTTT.

This clonotype has a handful of counts. The genes are TRBV5-1 and TRBJ2-7, with TRBD1 matching over 7 bases. The CDR3 covers 14 residues. V was clipped by 4 bases and J by 3 bases; unmatched bases: 7. CDR1 and CDR2 (germline): SGHRS, YFSETQ. CDR3 residues: CASSMGGQDYEQYF. CDR3 nucleotide sequence: TGCGCCAGCAGCATGGGCGGACAGGACTACGAGCAGTACTTC.

This clonotype was seen a handful of times. The J gene is TRBJ2-1, the V gene TRBV28, with 8 bases that match TRBD1. The J segment lost 7 bases and the V segment lost 6 bases, leaving 5 bases of the junction unmatched. The germline CDR1 and CDR2 sequences are MDHEN and SYDVKM. CDR3 size: 13 residues. Written as DNA, the CDR3 is TGTGCCAGCAGATCCGGGACAGGTAATGAGCAGTTCTTC. Protein: CASRSGTGNEQFF.

The J gene is TRBJ1-4, the V gene TRBV15; weak D call: TRBD1 (5 bases). Trimming cost V 0 bases and J 0 bases, with 11 bases left between them. The CDR3 runs 17 residues. Per germline, CDR1 LNHNV and CDR2 YYDKDF (reference sequence). The DNA of the CDR3 is TGTGCCACCAGCAGAGATCGGGGCAGCGCAACTAATGAAAAACTGTTTTTT. Translated: CATSRDRGSATNEKLFF.

This clonotype occurred a few times. The V call is TRBV5-1, the J call TRBJ2-3, with 11 bases matching TRBD2. Germline V CDR1 and CDR2: SGHRS, YFSETQ. This CDR3 is 14 amino acids long. J gave up 5 bases and V 4 bases, and 3 bases lay outside the gene matches. In DNA, the CDR3 is TGCGCCAGCAGCCCCGGGACTAGCGGAGATACGCAGTATTTT. It is translated as CASSPGTSGDTQYF.

This clonotype was seen only a few times. This chain joins TRBV7-9 and TRBJ1-4, with D tentatively TRBD1 (6 bases). V gave up 5 bases and J gave up 0 bases, with 10 bases separating them. This CDR3 is 15 amino acids long. Per germline, CDR1 SEHNR and CDR2 FQNEAQ (reference sequence). The CDR3 loop is CASSKAGATNEKLFF. The CDR3 nucleotides are TGTGCCAGCAGCAAAGCAGGGGCAACTAATGAAAAACTGTTTTTT.

This clonotype was seen only a few times. The chain employs TRBV12-3 or TRBV12-4 and TRBJ2-1; 7 nucleotides line up with TRBD1. CDR3 length: 12 amino acids. The V and J ends lost 3 bases and 9 bases, in that order; junction bases with no gene match: 2. The CDR3 spells CASSLNRGEQFF. The DNA for the CDR3 is TGTGCCAGCAGTTTGAACAGGGGTGAGCAGTTCTTC.

The rearrangement links TRBV11-2 to TRBJ2-1; D is uncertain. Trimming removed 3 bases from V and 15 bases from J, with 12 bases in between. CDR1 is SGHAT and CDR2 is FQNNGV in the germline V gene. This CDR3 comprises 11 residues. CDR3 nucleotide sequence: TGTGCCAGCAGCTTGTCGGACCGGCTGTTCTTC. It is translated as CASSLSDRLFF. The whole variable domain, remainder taken from reference TRBV11-2 and TRBJ2-1, is EAGVAQSPRYKIIEKRQSVAFWCNPISGHATLYWYQQILGQGPKLLIQFQNNGVVDDSQLPKDRFSAERLKGVDSTLKIQPAKLEDSAVYLCASSLSDRLFFGPGTRLTVL.

This clonotype came up once. The V gene is TRBV28, the J gene TRBJ2-1; 9 bases line up with TRBD1. Germline CDR1 and CDR2: MDHEN and SYDVKM. The CDR3 is 15 residues long. Trimming removed 5 bases from V and 9 bases from J; junction bases left unmatched: 11. The chain's CDR3 is CASSNPGQGGTEQFF. CDR3 DNA sequence: TGTGCCAGCAGTAACCCGGGACAGGGAGGAACTGAGCAGTTCTTC.

This clonotype occurred a few times. The V gene is TRBV29-1, the J gene TRBJ2-1; D is unresolved. Between the trimmed V and J ends, which lost 4 bases and 8 bases, there was a span of 12 bases. This CDR3 region has 12 residues. Germline V lookup: CDR1 SQVTM, CDR2 ANQGSEA. The CDR3 protein is CSVGALFDEQFF. The CDR3 DNA follows: TGCAGCGTTGGGGCGCTATTCGATGAGCAGTTCTTC.

The rearrangement uses TRBV20-1 and TRBJ2-7, with a tentative D call TRBD1 (5 bases). V was shortened by 4 bases and J by 1 base, with 14 bases between the two germline ends. Germline CDR1 is DFQATT and CDR2 is SNEGSKA (reference sequence). CDR3 length: 14 amino acids. The CDR3: CSAIPGQGSYEQYF. CDR3 bases: TGCAGTGCTATACCCGGACAAGGGTCCTACGAGCAGTACTTC.